This T cell receptor (beta chain) was captured by sequencing in a study of cytomegalovirus exposure and HLA in healthy donors (dated by TCRdb to the late 2010s). About the full investigation: According to an earlier analysis of 550 to 750 of the donors, about 180 million T cells yielded roughly 110 million unique TCR beta sequences and less than 300 Gb of sequence data. An early release covering roughly 640 HLA-typed donors comprised 250 to 350 gigabases of sequencing data and approximately 85 million unique TCR sequences. The later analysis used no new phenotypic data to find candidate immune exposures, relying instead on TCR beta sequences and their occurrence across donors. To predict cytomegalovirus infection status, the study brought together high-throughput TCR immunosequencing, statistical association of individual TCRs with disease status, and machine learning. Class I and class II HLA loci were covered by the typing at four-digit resolution. Across approximately 420 genotyped donors of the cohort, an average of roughly 200,000 unique TCR beta nucleotide sequences per donor were sequenced, and about a sixth of those sequences were non-productive. Of the 300 to 500 genotyped donors, 65% to 90% were placed in the genetic ancestry cluster associated with self-reported Caucasian donors. A later genetic analysis used genome-wide SNP genotypes for about 65% of the 666 donors, treating that subset as a discovery cohort. Typing coverage varied by locus: roughly 620-640 donors for A, B, C, DRB1 and DQB1; more than 500 for DQA1; over 600 for DPA1; around 490 for DPB1. The aim of the study was to test whether cataloging public T cell receptors could identify signatures of past pathogen exposure. Five DR-DQ haplotypes were treated as single units for association and clustering because of strong linkage in the cohort. All discovery cohort repertoires had been generated using a single sequencing platform. Donor age, sex, ethnicity and CMV serostatus were compiled alongside the repertoire data. The study used immunosequencing to profile the T cell repertoires of more than 650 subjects and linked those repertoires to cytomegalovirus serostatus. In a later analysis, previously published TCR beta repertoires from some 640 donors were re-analyzed and high-resolution HLA genotyping was added so that TCR occurrence patterns could be studied. In an earlier analysis of a few hundred of the donors, high-throughput TCR beta sequencing was used to judge whether each TCR beta V gene segment behaved as functional or pseudogenic. In addition to the first cohort of 650 to 750 subjects, a separate validation cohort of some 120 different subjects was used. What the study reported, not specific to this receptor: Strong co-occurrence of HLA alleles, especially DR and DQ, made assigning TCR associations to individual alleles difficult. For the cohort, immune exposure information was limited to CMV serostatus. In a later analysis, HLA-associated TCR beta chains were found to be more clonally expanded and to have lower generation probabilities than equally common non-associated chains. In a later analysis, most CMV-associated TCR beta chains were found to appear HLA-restricted, with HLA associations seemingly driven largely by CMV exposure. In vitro tests confirmed that a few of the cytomegalovirus-associated TCR beta chains recognize cytomegalovirus antigens. In a later analysis, the rate of TCR association differed among HLA loci, with DRB1 alleles having the most associated TCRs and HLA-C alleles having the fewest. A later analysis reported that several top co-occurrence clusters appeared linked to parvovirus B19, influenza, CMV and Epstein-Barr virus. Correlated functional status among segregating V segments might be attributable to linkage disequilibrium, but an unknown experimental factor could not be ruled out. In a later genetic analysis, fewer N-insertions in productive TCRs were reported among donors in an Asian-associated ancestry cluster than the roughly 700-donor mean. Because counts were too low, roughly 16 rarely observed V segments, including chromosome 9 orphons, were left out of the earlier analysis of 587 of the donors. The study listed 164 TCR beta chains as associated with cytomegalovirus. This cohort had only TCR beta chains sequenced, and the lack of alpha or paired-chain data limited which features could be detected. According to the authors, the approach could potentially be generalized to other disease states and immunological phenotypes. A further reported finding was that TCR beta sequences accurately predicted the HLA-A and HLA-B alleles for most subjects in the first cohort. Because HLA typing was unavailable for some donors at each locus, only the typed subset was used in association tests. The presence/absence analyses assumed that sequencing depth was roughly uniform across donors, and that assumption may not be true. The classifier was reported to diagnose cytomegalovirus status with high specificity and sensitivity in both the original cohort and the validation cohort. V-gene and J-gene trimming of TCR beta chains was associated with a missense DCLRE1C variant in a later genetic analysis, and the association was replicated in an independent cohort. A group of highly shared sequence variants was considered likely to be a technical artifact of the sequencing pipeline. Some IMGT-functional V segments, including TRBV6-2 and TRBV6-3, could not be distinguished by the 87-base-pair reads and were therefore excluded. In a later analysis, 15,000 to 20,000 TCR beta sequences were associated with specific HLA alleles at a false discovery rate of 0.05. Most TCR sequences were seen in very few donors, while some public TCRs were found in many individuals. In an earlier analysis of 587 of the donors, most TCR beta V segments appeared in productive rearrangements about 90% or about 30% of the time, broadly matching IMGT annotations.

The cohort consisted of 600 to 700 healthy bone marrow donors. All cohort members were sampled while nominally healthy, although unrecorded immune exposures were likely present. The donor tested CMV seronegative, placing the donor among the 352 seronegative members of the cohort. A peripheral blood sample was provided by each donor, and peripheral blood mononuclear cells were used for TCR beta sequencing. Genomic DNA extraction from the blood cell samples was performed with the Qiagen DNeasy Blood Extraction Kit. In the germline V gene (reference sequence), CDR1 corresponds to SEHNR and CDR2 to FQNEAQ. For this chain, trimming is 5 bases at the V end and 6 bases at the J end, and the number of junction bases without a gene match is 5. The CDR3 covers 14 residues, taking in both the cysteine and the phenylalanine. Just CDR3 DNA is preserved here, 42 bases in frame from base 1. Preparation of the library involved the immunoSEQ multiplex PCR assay. For the multiplex PCR, a mixture combining 60 forward primers for TCR Vbeta segments and 13 reverse primers for TCR Jbeta segments was used. The CDR3 region of rearranged TCR beta genes was amplified from genomic DNA with a multiplex PCR assay. The amplified TCR beta libraries were sequenced on the Illumina HiSeq System as 87-base-pair reads. For the original study's pipeline: Across the roughly 640 repertoires, a later analysis counted 80 million or so unique TCR beta chains, approximately 10 million of which were shared by at least two donors. To remove PCR and sequencing errors, raw reads were error-corrected and collapsed into unique sequences using a nearest-neighbor algorithm that merged closely related sequences. CDR3 sequences were aligned to IMGT reference sequences to assign V, D and J gene segments. For a sequence to be retained, a match of at least six nucleotides to both a V gene segment and a J gene segment was required. A rearrangement counted as productive if the CDR3 had no stop codons and remained in frame with V and J, and every other rearrangement counted as non-productive. Following IMGT convention, CDR3 was defined as the stretch from the second conserved V-encoded cysteine to the conserved J-encoded phenylalanine. In an earlier analysis of just under 600 of the donors, sequences lacking an unambiguous match to a single V gene segment were excluded. In an earlier analysis of approximately 560 of the donors, a V segment was called functional when productive rearrangements were above 56.7%, and segregating when the standard deviation between donors exceeded 5%. To diagnose cytomegalovirus status from the catalog of TCR beta chain sequences, a statistical classification framework was built. In a later analysis, V and J genes were assigned by comparing TCR nucleotide sequences against IMGT/GENE-DB human TR gene sequences. The TCRdist pipeline was used in a later analysis to assign CDR3 sequences and most-parsimonious VDJ recombination scenarios. In a later analysis, each TCR beta chain was defined by its CDR3 amino acid sequence together with its V-gene family, and reads lacking a unique V-gene family were excluded. To address suspected cross-contamination and a sequencing artifact, a later analysis removed approximately 590 highly shared, low-generation-probability nucleotide sequences. A later analysis calculated a clonal expansion index for each public chain from normalized within-repertoire ranks of inferred template counts. In a later analysis, generation probabilities were computed with a VDJ recombination model fitted to out-of-frame rearrangements, and the resulting probabilities were checked against IGoR. In a later analysis, TCR-TCR, TCR-HLA and TCR-CMV co-occurrence was scored with hypergeometric tests, and a repertoire-size bias correction was applied to TCR pairs. A later analysis estimated false discovery rates by permuting HLA or CMV assignments 20 times. In a later analysis, co-occurring TCRs were grouped using DBSCAN, and TCRdist sequence similarity was added for clustering within HLA-allele-positive subsets. For co-occurrence clustering, repertoires with fewer than 30,000 or more than 120,000 public chains were excluded, along with roughly 5 repertoires with anomalous nucleotide sharing. TCRdb obtained this table from immuneACCESS and retained in-frame rearrangements with V and J assigned. These tables miss some clones; where compared with another copy, unresolved V genes account for less than half of the shortfall, and the remainder is unexplained. That table is the source of V, J and clone size, and D and trimming were worked out from the DNA. The sample data list 150,000 or so clones, and just under 75% of these were observed just once. The ten largest clones capture 1.5% to 2% of the sample.

As regards this clone: Its specific antigen is unknown. Nothing much larger sits one base from this clone, and base qualities are not available.

The chain is assembled from TRBV7-9 and TRBJ2-3, with 10 middle bases fitting TRBD1. Sequencing was carried out using PBMCs. The TCR was taken from a young woman in good health and CMV-seronegative. CDR3 reads: CASSPGQGFDTQYF. At the DNA level, the sequence is TGTGCCAGCAGCCCGGGACAGGGGTTCGATACGCAGTATTTT.